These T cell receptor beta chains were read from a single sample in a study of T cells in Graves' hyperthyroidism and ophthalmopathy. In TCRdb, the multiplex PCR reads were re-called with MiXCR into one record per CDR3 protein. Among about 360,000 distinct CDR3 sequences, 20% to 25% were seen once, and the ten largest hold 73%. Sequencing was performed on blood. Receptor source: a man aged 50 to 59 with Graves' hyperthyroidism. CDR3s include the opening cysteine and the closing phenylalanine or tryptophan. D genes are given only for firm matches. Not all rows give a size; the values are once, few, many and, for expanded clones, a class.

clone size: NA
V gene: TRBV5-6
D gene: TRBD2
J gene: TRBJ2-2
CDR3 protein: CASSLTAGALASPNTGELFF
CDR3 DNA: TGTGCCAGCAGCTTGACAGCGGGAGCTTTGGCTTCCCCGAACACCGGGGAGCTGTTTTTT

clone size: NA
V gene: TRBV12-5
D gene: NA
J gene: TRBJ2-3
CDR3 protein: CASGSSYTQYF
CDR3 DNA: TGTGCTAGTGGTAGCTCCTACACGCAGTATTTT

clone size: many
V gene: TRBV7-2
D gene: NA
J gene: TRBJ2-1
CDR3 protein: CASSRDFEQFF
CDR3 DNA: TGTGCCAGCAGTAGGGACTTTGAGCAGTTCTTC

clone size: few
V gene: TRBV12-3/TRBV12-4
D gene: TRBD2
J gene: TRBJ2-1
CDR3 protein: CASSHPSGSLSYNEQFF
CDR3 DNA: TGTGCCAGCAGTCATCCTAGCGGGAGCCTCTCCTACAATGAGCAGTTCTTC

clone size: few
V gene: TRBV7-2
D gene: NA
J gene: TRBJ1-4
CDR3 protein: CASSRGGATNEKLFF
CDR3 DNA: TGTGCCAGCAGCAGGGGAGGTGCAACTAATGAAAAACTGTTTTTT

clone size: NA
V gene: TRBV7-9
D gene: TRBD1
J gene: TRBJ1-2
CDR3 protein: CASSLTGRDYGYTF
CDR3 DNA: TGTGCCAGCAGCTTGACAGGGCGGGACTATGGCTACACCTTC

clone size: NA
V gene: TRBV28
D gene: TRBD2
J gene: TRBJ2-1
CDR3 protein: CASSLSGRARDEQFF
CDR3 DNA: TGTGCCAGCAGTCTCAGCGGGAGGGCCAGGGATGAGCAGTTCTTC

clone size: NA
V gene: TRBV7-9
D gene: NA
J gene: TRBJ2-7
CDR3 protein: CASRKARDFNEQYF
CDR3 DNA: TGTGCCAGCAGGAAAGCGAGAGACTTCAACGAGCAGTACTTC

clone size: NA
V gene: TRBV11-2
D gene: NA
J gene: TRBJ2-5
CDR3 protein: CASSKMTDQETQYF
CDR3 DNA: TGTGCCAGCAGCAAAATGACGGACCAAGAGACCCAGTACTTC

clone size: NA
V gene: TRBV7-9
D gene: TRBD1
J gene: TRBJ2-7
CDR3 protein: CASSPGGQGAREQYF
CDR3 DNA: TGTGCCAGCAGCCCCGGGGGACAGGGGGCGCGTGAGCAGTACTTC

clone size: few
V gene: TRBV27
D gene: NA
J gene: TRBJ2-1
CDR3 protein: CASSPRATNAYNEQFF
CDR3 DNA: TGTGCCAGCAGTCCCCGGGCAACTAACGCCTACAATGAGCAGTTCTTC

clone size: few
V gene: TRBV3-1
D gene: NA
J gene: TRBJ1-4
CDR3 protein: CASSDREEKLFF
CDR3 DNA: TGTGCCAGCTCGGACCGGGAAGAAAAACTGTTTTTT

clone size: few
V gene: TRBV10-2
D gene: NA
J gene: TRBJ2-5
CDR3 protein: CASLEQGKYF
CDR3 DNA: TGCGCCAGCCTGGAACAGGGAAAGTACTTC

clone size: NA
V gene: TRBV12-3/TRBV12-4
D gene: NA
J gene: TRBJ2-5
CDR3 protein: CASSHRGGGQETQYF
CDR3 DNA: TGTGCCAGCAGTCACAGGGGAGGAGGCCAAGAGACCCAGTACTTC

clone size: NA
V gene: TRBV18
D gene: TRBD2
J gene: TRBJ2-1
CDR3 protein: CASSPGLAGVGEQFF
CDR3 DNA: TGTGCCAGCTCACCGGGACTAGCGGGAGTTGGGGAGCAGTTCTTC

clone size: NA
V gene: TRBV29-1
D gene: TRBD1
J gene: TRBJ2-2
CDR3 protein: CSVGQGVGELFF
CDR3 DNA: TGCAGCGTTGGACAGGGGGTGGGGGAGCTGTTTTTT

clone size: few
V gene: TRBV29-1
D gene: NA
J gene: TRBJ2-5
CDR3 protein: CSVISETQYF
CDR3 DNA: TGCAGCGTCATAAGCGAGACCCAGTACTTC

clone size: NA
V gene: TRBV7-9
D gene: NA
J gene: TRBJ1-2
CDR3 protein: CASSPPDSGYGYAF
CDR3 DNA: TGTGCCAGCAGCCCCCCGGATTCGGGGTATGGCTACGCCTTC

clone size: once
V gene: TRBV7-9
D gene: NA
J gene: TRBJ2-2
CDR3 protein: CASSLTKGATGELFF
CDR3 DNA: TGTGCCAGCAGCTTGACCAAAGGGGCCACCGGGGAGCTGTTTTTT

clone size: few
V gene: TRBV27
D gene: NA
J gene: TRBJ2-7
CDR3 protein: CASSLRRTNYEQYF
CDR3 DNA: TGTGCCAGCAGTTTAAGGCGGACGAACTACGAGCAGTACTTC

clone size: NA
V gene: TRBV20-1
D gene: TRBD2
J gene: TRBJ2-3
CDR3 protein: CSAPLGLAGASDTQYF
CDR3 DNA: TGCAGTGCCCCGTTAGGACTAGCGGGAGCTTCAGATACGCAGTATTTT

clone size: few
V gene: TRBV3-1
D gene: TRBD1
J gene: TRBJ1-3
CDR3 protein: CASSQEQTGGGNTIYF
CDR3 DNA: TGTGCCAGCAGCCAAGAGCAGACAGGGGGAGGAAACACCATATATTTT

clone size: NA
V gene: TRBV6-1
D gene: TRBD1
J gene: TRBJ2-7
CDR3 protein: CASSATGQGPWEQYF
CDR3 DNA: TGTGCCAGCAGTGCGACGGGACAGGGTCCCTGGGAGCAGTACTTC

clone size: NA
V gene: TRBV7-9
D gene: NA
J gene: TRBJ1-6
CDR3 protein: CASSPGHSYNSPLHF
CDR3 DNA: TGTGCCAGCAGTCCTGGACACTCCTATAATTCACCCCTCCACTTT

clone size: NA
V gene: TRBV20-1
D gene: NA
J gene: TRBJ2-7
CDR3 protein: CSAPSGPLQQYF
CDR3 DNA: TGCAGTGCTCCGAGCGGCCCTTTACAGCAGTACTTC

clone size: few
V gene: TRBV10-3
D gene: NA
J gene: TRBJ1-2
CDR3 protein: CAISQENYGYTF
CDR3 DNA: TGTGCCATCAGTCAGGAAAACTATGGCTACACCTTC

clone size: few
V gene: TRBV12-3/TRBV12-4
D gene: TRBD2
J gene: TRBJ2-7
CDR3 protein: CASSRNSGSEQYF
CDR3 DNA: TGTGCCAGCAGCCGAAATAGCGGGAGCGAGCAGTACTTC

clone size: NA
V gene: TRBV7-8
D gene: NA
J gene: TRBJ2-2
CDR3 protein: CASSLAVLTGELFF
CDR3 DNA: TGTGCCAGCAGCTTAGCCGTACTTACCGGGGAGCTGTTTTTT

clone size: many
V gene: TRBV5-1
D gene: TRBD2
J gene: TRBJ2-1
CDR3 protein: CASSLATSGRAQFF
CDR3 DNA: TGCGCCAGCAGCTTGGCGACTAGCGGGAGGGCCCAGTTCTTC

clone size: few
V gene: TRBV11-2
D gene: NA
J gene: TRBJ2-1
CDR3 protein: CASSLAGYTYNEQFF
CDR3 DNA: TGTGCCAGCAGCTTAGCGGGGTATACCTACAATGAGCAGTTCTTC

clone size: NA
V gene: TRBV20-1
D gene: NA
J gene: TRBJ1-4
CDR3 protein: CSAGRNLNEKLFF
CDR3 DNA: TGCAGTGCAGGGAGGAACCTTAATGAAAAACTGTTTTTT

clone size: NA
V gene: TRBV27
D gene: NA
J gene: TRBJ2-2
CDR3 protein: CASSLLGPGELFF
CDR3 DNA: TGTGCCAGCAGTTTATTGGGGCCTGGGGAGCTGTTTTTT

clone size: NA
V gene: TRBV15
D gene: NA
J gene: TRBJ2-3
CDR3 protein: CATSRGQRITDTQYF
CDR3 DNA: TGTGCCACCAGCAGAGGCCAGCGAATCACAGATACGCAGTATTTT

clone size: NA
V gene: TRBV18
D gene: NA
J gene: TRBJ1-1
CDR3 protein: CASSPSLQAVSEAFF
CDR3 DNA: TGTGCCAGCTCACCATCCCTACAGGCTGTTTCTGAAGCTTTCTTT

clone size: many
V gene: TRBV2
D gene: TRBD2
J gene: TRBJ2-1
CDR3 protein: CASRSSGRSSPEQFF
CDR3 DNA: TGTGCCAGCAGATCGAGCGGGAGATCCTCCCCTGAGCAGTTCTTC

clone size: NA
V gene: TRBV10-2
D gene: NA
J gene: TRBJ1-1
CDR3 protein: CASSERPPAAFF
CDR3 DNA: TGCGCCAGCAGTGAGCGGCCACCGGCGGCTTTCTTT

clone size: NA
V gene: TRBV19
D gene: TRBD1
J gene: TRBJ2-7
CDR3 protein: CASSWGQASGYEQYF
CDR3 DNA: TGTGCCAGTAGTTGGGGACAGGCATCGGGCTACGAGCAGTACTTC

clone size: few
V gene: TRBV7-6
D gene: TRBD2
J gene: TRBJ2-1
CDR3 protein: CASSPTPTSGRKQFF
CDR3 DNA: TGTGCCAGCAGCCCCACACCGACTAGCGGGAGAAAGCAGTTCTTC

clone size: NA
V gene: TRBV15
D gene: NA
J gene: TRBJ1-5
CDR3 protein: CATSTGLNQPQHF
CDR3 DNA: TGTGCCACCAGCACGGGCCTCAATCAGCCCCAGCATTTT

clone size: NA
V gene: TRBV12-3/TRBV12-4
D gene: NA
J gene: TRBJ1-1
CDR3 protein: CASSSVIVAFF
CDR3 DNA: TGTGCCAGCAGTTCCGTGATTGTTGCTTTCTTT

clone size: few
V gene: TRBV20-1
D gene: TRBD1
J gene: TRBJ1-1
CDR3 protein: CSAMKGALNTEAFF
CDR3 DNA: TGCAGTGCTATGAAGGGGGCTCTGAACACTGAAGCTTTCTTT

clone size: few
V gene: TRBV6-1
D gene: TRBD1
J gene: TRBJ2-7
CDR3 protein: CASSGQTPGQGFYEQYF
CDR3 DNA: TGTGCCAGCAGTGGACAAACACCGGGACAGGGGTTCTACGAGCAGTACTTC

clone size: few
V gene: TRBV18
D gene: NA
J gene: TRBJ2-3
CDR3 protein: CASSPNPTDTQYF
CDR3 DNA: TGTGCCAGCTCGCCCAATCCCACAGATACGCAGTATTTT

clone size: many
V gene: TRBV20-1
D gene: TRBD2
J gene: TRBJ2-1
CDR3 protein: CSASAGWVSYNEQFF
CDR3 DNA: TGCAGTGCCTCAGCGGGATGGGTCTCCTACAATGAGCAGTTCTTC

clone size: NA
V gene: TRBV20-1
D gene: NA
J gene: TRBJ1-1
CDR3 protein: CSARESRPMNTEAFF
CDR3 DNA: TGCAGTGCTAGAGAATCCCGACCCATGAACACTGAAGCTTTCTTT

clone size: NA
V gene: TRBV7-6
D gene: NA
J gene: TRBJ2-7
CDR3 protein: CASSRHSKGEQYF
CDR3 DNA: TGTGCCAGCAGTCGACACTCAAAAGGGGAGCAGTACTTC

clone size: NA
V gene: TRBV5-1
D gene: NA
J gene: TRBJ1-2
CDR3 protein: CASSGTINYGYTF
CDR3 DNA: TGCGCCAGCAGCGGGACCATTAACTATGGCTACACCTTC

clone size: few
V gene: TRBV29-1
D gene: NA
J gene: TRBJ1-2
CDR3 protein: CSVVGGTNYGYTF
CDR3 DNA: TGCAGCGTTGTGGGGGGAACTAACTATGGCTACACCTTC

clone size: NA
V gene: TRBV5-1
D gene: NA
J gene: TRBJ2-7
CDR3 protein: CASSLGYAGDEQYF
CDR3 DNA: TGCGCCAGCAGCCTGGGTTACGCAGGGGACGAGCAGTACTTC